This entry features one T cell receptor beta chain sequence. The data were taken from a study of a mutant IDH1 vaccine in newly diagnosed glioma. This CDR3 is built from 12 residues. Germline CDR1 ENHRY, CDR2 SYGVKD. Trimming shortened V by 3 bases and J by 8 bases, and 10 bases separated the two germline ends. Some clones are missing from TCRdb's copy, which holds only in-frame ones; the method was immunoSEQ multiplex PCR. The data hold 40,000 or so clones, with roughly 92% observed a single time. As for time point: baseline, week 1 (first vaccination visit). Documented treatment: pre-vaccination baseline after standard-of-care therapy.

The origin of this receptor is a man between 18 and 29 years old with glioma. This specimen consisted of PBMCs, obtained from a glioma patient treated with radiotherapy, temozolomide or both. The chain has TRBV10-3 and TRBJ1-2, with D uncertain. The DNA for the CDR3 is TGTGCCATCAGTGACAGTAACGACGGCTACACCTTC. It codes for CAISDSNDGYTF.